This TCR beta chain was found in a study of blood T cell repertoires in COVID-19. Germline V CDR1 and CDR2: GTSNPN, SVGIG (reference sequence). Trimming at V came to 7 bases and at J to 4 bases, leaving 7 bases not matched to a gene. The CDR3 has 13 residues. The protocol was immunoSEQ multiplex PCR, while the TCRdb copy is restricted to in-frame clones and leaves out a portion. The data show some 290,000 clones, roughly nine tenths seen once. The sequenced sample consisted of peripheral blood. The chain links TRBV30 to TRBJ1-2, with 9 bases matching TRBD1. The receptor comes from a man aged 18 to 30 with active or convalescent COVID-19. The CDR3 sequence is CALGTGLSYGYTF. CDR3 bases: TGTGCCTTGGGGACAGGGCTTTCCTATGGCTACACCTTC.